A selection of T cell receptor beta chains follows, all from one sample in a study of identical twins. TCRdb reanalysed the 5' RACE reads using MiXCR and keeps one entry per CDR3 protein. The profile shows under 300,000 distinct CDR3 sequences, 12% of them singletons. The sample was also linked to a second study, of yellow fever vaccine responses in identical twins.

The sample comprised memory (CD45RO+) T cells sorted from blood. Receptors originate from a woman in her late teens or twenties in good health. CDR3s include the opening cysteine and the closing phenylalanine or tryptophan. The D gene is left open where the match is weak. A row's size may be missing; if present it is once, few, many or a size class.

V: TRBV12-3/TRBV12-4; size: -; D: -; J: TRBJ2-7; CDR3: CASSIKEQYF; DNA: TGTGCCAGCAGTATTAAGGAGCAGTACTTC
V: TRBV10-3; size: few; D: -; J: TRBJ2-5; CDR3: CAISGGGGETQYF; DNA: TGTGCCATCAGTGGTGGAGGGGGAGAGACCCAGTACTTC
V: TRBV5-1; size: -; D: TRBD2; J: TRBJ2-1; CDR3: CASSLGFSGGTRYEQFF; DNA: TGCGCCAGCAGCTTGGGGTTCAGCGGGGGGACTAGGTATGAGCAGTTCTTC
V: TRBV18; size: few; D: -; J: TRBJ1-5; CDR3: CASSDGLNQPQHF; DNA: TGTGCCAGCTCCGACGGGCTCAATCAGCCCCAGCATTTT
V: TRBV12-3/TRBV12-4; size: -; D: -; J: TRBJ2-3; CDR3: CASSLTSGWGTDTQYF; DNA: TGTGCCAGCAGTTTAACCAGCGGGTGGGGCACAGATACGCAGTATTTT
V: TRBV3-1; size: -; D: -; J: TRBJ1-1; CDR3: CASSQGTEAFF; DNA: TGTGCCAGCAGCCAGGGCACTGAAGCTTTCTTT
V: TRBV12-3/TRBV12-4; size: many; D: -; J: TRBJ2-3; CDR3: CASRSRDSTDTQYF; DNA: TGTGCCAGCAGGTCCCGGGACAGCACAGATACGCAGTATTTT
V: TRBV7-9; size: -; D: TRBD2; J: TRBJ2-7; CDR3: CASSTRLAAGSSYEQYF; DNA: TGTGCCAGCAGCACCAGACTAGCGGCCGGGAGCTCCTACGAGCAGTACTTC
V: TRBV10-3; size: few; D: TRBD1; J: TRBJ2-3; CDR3: CAIMRTGSGKDTQYF; DNA: TGTGCCATCATGCGGACAGGATCGGGTAAAGATACGCAGTATTTT
V: TRBV7-8; size: -; D: -; J: TRBJ2-7; CDR3: CASSKAGHYEQYF; DNA: TGTGCCAGCAGCAAAGCAGGCCACTACGAGCAGTACTTC
V: TRBV4-3; size: many; D: -; J: TRBJ2-2; CDR3: CASSQQQGTGELFF; DNA: TGCGCCAGCAGCCAGCAACAGGGTACCGGGGAGCTGTTTTTT
V: TRBV29-1; size: many; D: TRBD1; J: TRBJ2-2; CDR3: CSVNRGTNTGELFF; DNA: TGCAGCGTAAACAGGGGTACGAACACCGGGGAGCTGTTTTTT
V: TRBV6-4; size: few; D: -; J: TRBJ2-6; CDR3: CASSDFGTSGSGANVLTF; DNA: TGTGCCAGCAGTGACTTTGGGACTTCGGGTTCTGGGGCCAACGTCCTGACTTTC
V: TRBV20-1; size: -; D: -; J: TRBJ2-7; CDR3: CSARYPGGRYEQYF; DNA: TGCAGTGCTAGATACCCCGGGGGACGGTACGAGCAGTACTTC
V: TRBV25-1; size: few; D: -; J: TRBJ1-1; CDR3: CASRPYGDTEAFF; DNA: TGTGCCAGCAGGCCTTACGGTGACACTGAAGCTTTCTTT
V: TRBV15; size: few; D: TRBD2; J: TRBJ2-1; CDR3: CATSSQREGYNEQFF; DNA: TGTGCCACCAGCAGTCAGCGGGAGGGTTACAATGAGCAGTTCTTC
V: TRBV11-2; size: -; D: -; J: TRBJ2-5; CDR3: CASSLIGSQETQYF; DNA: TGTGCCAGCAGCTTAATAGGGTCACAAGAGACCCAGTACTTC
V: TRBV14; size: -; D: -; J: TRBJ1-1; CDR3: CASSPGRGLNTEAFF; DNA: TGTGCCAGCAGCCCAGGCAGGGGCCTGAACACTGAAGCTTTCTTT
V: TRBV7-2; size: few; D: TRBD2; J: TRBJ2-1; CDR3: CASSLRGFYNEQFF; DNA: TGTGCCAGCAGCTTGCGGGGGTTCTACAATGAGCAGTTCTTC
V: TRBV5-1; size: few; D: -; J: TRBJ2-5; CDR3: CASSSGLGGETQYF; DNA: TGCGCCAGCAGCAGCGGCCTTGGTGGCGAGACCCAGTACTTC
V: TRBV7-8; size: -; D: -; J: TRBJ2-5; CDR3: CASSSTRWGGAKETQYF; DNA: TGTGCCAGCAGCTCCACGCGGTGGGGGGGGGCAAAAGAGACCCAGTACTTC
V: TRBV10-3; size: few; D: TRBD2; J: TRBJ2-3; CDR3: CAISRTSGSVSTQYF; DNA: TGTGCCATCAGTCGGACTAGCGGGAGTGTATCTACGCAGTATTTT
V: TRBV3-1; size: -; D: TRBD1; J: TRBJ2-5; CDR3: CASSQDTVQGAGETQYF; DNA: TGTGCCAGCAGCCAAGATACGGTCCAGGGGGCAGGGGAGACCCAGTACTTC
V: TRBV6-4; size: -; D: -; J: TRBJ2-2; CDR3: CASTEKGTGELFF; DNA: TGTGCCAGCACGGAGAAGGGGACCGGGGAGCTGTTTTTT
V: TRBV20-1; size: few; D: TRBD1; J: TRBJ2-1; CDR3: CSAPPQGEWWEQFF; DNA: TGCAGTGCCCCTCCTCAGGGGGAGTGGTGGGAGCAGTTCTTC